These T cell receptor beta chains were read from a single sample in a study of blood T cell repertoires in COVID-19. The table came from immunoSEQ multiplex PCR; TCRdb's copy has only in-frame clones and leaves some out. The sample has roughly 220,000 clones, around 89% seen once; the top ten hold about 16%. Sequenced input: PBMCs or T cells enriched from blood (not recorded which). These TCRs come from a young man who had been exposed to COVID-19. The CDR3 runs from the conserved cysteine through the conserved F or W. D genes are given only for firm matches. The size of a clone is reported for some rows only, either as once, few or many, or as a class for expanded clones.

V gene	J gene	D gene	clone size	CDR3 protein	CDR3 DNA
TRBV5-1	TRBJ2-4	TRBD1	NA	CASSPGQGASPTNIQYF	TGCGCCAGCAGCCCGGGACAGGGGGCGAGCCCCACCAACATTCAGTACTTC
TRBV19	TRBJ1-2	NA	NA	CASTDQGETYGYTF	TGTGCCAGCACCGACCAAGGGGAAACTTATGGCTACACCTTC
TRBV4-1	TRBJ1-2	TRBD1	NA	CASSRGGQRDYGYTF	TGCGCCAGCAGCCGAGGGGGACAGAGGGATTATGGCTACACCTTC
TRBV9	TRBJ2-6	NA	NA	CARAPRFCFGANVLTF	TGTGCCAGAGCCCCCAGGTTTTGTTTTGGGGCCAACGTCCTGACTTTC
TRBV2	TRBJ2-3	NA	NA	CASSEFVHRTDTQYF	TGTGCCAGCAGTGAATTTGTACACAGGACAGATACGCAGTATTTT
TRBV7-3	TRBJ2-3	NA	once	CASSSTPTGKGTQYF	TGTGCCAGCAGCTCTACGCCCACAGGGAAGGGTACGCAGTATTTT
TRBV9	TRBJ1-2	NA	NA	CASSKYSGNYGYTF	TGTGCCAGCAGCAAATACTCCGGGAACTATGGCTACACCTTC
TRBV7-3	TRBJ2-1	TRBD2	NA	CASSLTGTSVNEQFF	TGTGCCAGCAGCTTAACTGGGACTAGCGTAAATGAGCAGTTCTTC
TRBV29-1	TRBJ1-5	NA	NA	CSVGGPQTGPGQPQHF	TGCAGCGTTGGCGGCCCTCAGACAGGCCCGGGTCAGCCCCAGCATTTT
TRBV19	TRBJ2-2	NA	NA	CASSGVPPGELFF	TGTGCCAGTAGCGGGGTTCCACCCGGGGAGCTGTTTTTT
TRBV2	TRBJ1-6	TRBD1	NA	CASRRQGLTLHF	TGTGCCAGCAGGAGACAGGGTTTAACCCTCCACTTT
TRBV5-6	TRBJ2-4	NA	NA	CASSFRGGIQYF	TGTGCCAGCAGCTTTAGGGGTGGCATTCAGTACTTC
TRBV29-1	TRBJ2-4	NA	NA	CSVEGSKNIQYF	TGCAGCGTTGAGGGCAGCAAAAACATTCAGTACTTC
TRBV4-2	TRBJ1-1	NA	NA	CASSPREPNTEAFF	TGTGCCAGCAGCCCCCGGGAACCTAACACTGAAGCTTTCTTT
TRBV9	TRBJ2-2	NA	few	CASSVDINLGELFF	TGTGCCAGCAGCGTAGATATAAACTTGGGGGAGCTGTTTTTT
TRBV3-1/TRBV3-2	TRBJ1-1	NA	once	CASSSRQLNTEAFF	TGTGCCAGCAGCTCCCGACAGTTGAACACTGAAGCTTTCTTT
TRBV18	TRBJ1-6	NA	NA	CASSPTEASGGSYNSPLHF	TGTGCCAGCTCACCCACCGAGGCCTCCGGAGGTTCCTATAATTCACCCCTCCACTTT
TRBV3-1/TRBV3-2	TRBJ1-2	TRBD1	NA	CASSPRDRAYGYTF	TGTGCCAGCAGCCCCCGGGACAGAGCCTATGGCTACACCTTC
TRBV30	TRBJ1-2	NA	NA	CAWSALANYGYTF	TGTGCCTGGAGTGCCTTAGCTAACTATGGCTACACCTTC
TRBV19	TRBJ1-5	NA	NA	CASSPRVKDQPQHF	TGTGCCAGTAGTCCCCGGGTTAAGGATCAGCCCCAGCATTTT
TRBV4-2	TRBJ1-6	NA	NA	CASSQGSQGRYSPLHF	TGTGCCAGCAGCCAAGGAAGCCAGGGGAGATATTCACCCCTCCACTTT
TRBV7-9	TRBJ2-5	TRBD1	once	CASSHRRDSHQETQYF	TGTGCCAGCAGCCACCGCCGGGACAGCCACCAAGAGACCCAGTACTTC
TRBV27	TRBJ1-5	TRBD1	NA	CASTPRDRLNQPQHF	TGTGCCAGCACTCCACGGGACAGATTGAATCAGCCCCAGCATTTT
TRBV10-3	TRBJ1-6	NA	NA	CAISESLGGSLVSPLHF	TGTGCCATCAGTGAGTCACTAGGTGGGTCATTAGTTTCACCCCTCCACTTT
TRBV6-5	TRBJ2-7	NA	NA	CASSYGGPYEQYF	TGTGCCAGCAGTTACGGAGGACCCTACGAGCAGTACTTC
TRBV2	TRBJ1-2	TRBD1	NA	CATKDRAYGYTF	TGTGCCACCAAGGACAGGGCGTATGGCTACACCTTC
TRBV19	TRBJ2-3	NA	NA	CASSPSPETSFVAEYAQYF	TGTGCCAGTAGTCCGAGCCCCGAGACTAGTTTTGTAGCCGAGTACGCGCAGTATTTT
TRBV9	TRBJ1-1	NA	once	CASSVITGLNTEAFF	TGTGCCAGCAGCGTAATTACAGGGTTGAACACTGAAGCTTTCTTT
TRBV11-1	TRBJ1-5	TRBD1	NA	CASSSGQGGSNQPQHF	TGTGCCAGCAGCTCGGGACAGGGGGGGAGCAATCAGCCCCAGCATTTT
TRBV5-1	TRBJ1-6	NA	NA	CASSLRFSDSPLHF	TGCGCCAGCAGCTTACGATTCAGTGATTCACCCCTCCACTTT
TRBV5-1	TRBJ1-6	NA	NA	CASSFEGSYNSPLHF	TGCGCCAGCAGCTTTGAGGGCTCCTATAATTCACCCCTCCACTTT
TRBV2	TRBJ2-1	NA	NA	CASSASERSHNEQFF	TGTGCCAGCAGTGCTTCCGAGCGGAGCCACAATGAGCAGTTCTTC
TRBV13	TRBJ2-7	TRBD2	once	CASSLISGGEQYF	TGTGCCAGCAGCTTAATCTCGGGGGGCGAGCAGTACTTC
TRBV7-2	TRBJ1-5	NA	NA	CASSEQDYNQPQHF	TGTGCCAGCAGCGAACAGGATTACAATCAGCCCCAGCATTTT
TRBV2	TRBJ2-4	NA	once	CASSKDSPAKNIQYF	TGTGCCAGCAGCAAGGACAGTCCAGCCAAAAACATTCAGTACTTC
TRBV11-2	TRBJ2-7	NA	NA	CASSWQRTVLGYEQYF	TGTGCCAGCAGCTGGCAACGGACAGTCCTTGGCTACGAGCAGTACTTC
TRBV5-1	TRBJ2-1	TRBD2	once	CASSLTTSGSYNEQFF	TGCGCCAGCAGCTTGACTACTAGCGGCTCCTACAATGAGCAGTTCTTC
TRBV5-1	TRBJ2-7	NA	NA	CASTLDGRVDSYEQYF	TGCGCCAGCACTCTAGATGGCAGGGTGGACTCCTACGAGCAGTACTTC
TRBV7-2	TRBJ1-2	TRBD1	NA	CASSIAPGTGFGYTF	TGTGCCAGCAGCATAGCCCCCGGGACAGGGTTTGGCTACACCTTC
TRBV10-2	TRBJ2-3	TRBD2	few	CASSLPMGLAGSFTDTQYF	TGCGCCAGCAGTCTACCGATGGGGCTAGCGGGTTCCTTCACAGATACGCAGTATTTT
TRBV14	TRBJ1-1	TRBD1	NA	CASSRATGGRVEAFF	TGTGCCAGCAGCCGCGCAACAGGGGGTAGGGTTGAAGCTTTCTTT
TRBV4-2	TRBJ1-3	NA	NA	CASSRERFSGNTIYF	TGTGCCAGCAGCCGAGAACGGTTCTCTGGAAACACCATATATTTT
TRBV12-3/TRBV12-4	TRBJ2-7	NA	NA	CASSLAGGYEQYF	TGTGCCAGCAGTTTAGCGGGGGGATACGAGCAGTACTTC
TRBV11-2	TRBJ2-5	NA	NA	CASSLMRQPYQETQYF	TGTGCCAGCAGCTTAATGAGGCAGCCGTACCAAGAGACCCAGTACTTC
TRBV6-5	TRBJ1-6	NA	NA	CASSYGSSYNSPLHF	TGTGCCAGCAGTTACGGGAGCTCCTATAATTCACCCCTCCACTTT
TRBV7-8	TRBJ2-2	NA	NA	CASSFPGNTGELFF	TGTGCCAGCAGCTTTCCAGGGAACACCGGGGAGCTGTTTTTT
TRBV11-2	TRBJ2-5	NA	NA	CASSYTRGAGETQYF	TGTGCCAGCAGCTATACACGGGGGGCTGGGGAGACCCAGTACTTC
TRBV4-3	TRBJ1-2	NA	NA	CASSQEVSQNYNYGYTF	TGCGCCAGCAGCCAAGAGGTCAGCCAAAACTATAACTATGGCTACACCTTC
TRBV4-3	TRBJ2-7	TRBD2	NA	CASSQGQLAGKSEQYF	TGCGCCAGCAGCCAAGGGCAACTAGCGGGGAAGTCCGAGCAGTACTTC
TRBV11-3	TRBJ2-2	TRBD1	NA	CASSLGTGDGGELFF	TGTGCCAGCAGCTTGGGGACAGGGGATGGCGGGGAGCTGTTTTTT
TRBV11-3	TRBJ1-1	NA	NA	CASSDRLNTEAFF	TGTGCCAGCAGCGACAGATTGAACACTGAAGCTTTCTTT